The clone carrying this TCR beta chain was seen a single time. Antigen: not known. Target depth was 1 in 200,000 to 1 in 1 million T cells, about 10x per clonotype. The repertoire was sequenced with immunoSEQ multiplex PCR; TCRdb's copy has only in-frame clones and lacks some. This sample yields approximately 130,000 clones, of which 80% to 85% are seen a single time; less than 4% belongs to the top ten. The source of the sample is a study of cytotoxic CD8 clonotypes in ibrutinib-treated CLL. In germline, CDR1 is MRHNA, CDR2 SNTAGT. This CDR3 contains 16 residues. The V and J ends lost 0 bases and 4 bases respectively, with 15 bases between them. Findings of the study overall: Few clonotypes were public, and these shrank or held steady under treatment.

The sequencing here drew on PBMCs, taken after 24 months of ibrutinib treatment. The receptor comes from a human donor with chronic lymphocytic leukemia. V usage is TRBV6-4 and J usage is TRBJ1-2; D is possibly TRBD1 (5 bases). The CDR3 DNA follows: TGTGCCAGCAGTGACTCCTGGAGGGGCATTCGCTATGGCTACACCTTC. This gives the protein CASSDSWRGIRYGYTF.